This TCR beta chain stems from a study of T cell responses to AZD1222 COVID-19 vaccine. Across the whole study: Some second doses came at about 4 weeks and others at about 12 weeks; these were pooled. Overall study results and limits: The sample set comprised mostly white British donors with more females, and clonal diversity was possibly underestimated.

This clone came up once. Its target is not known. Only in-frame clones appear in the TCRdb table, and some are missing; sequencing was by immunoSEQ multiplex PCR. The repertoire includes about 79,000 clones, about 84% of them detected once, and 20% to 25% sits in the top ten. CDR3 length equals 16 residues. Trimming removed 0 bases from V and 1 base from J; junction bases left unmatched: 6. The germline V gene has CDR1 SGHRS and CDR2 YFSETQ. V gene TRBV5-1 combines with J gene TRBJ2-5, with 7 bases lining up with TRBD2. The receptor was derived from an adult in good health. Material: peripheral blood, obtained on day 0 of AZD1222 vaccination. As DNA, the CDR3 is TGCGCCAGCAGCTTGGCCCCGACTAGCACCCAAGAGACCCAGTACTTC. Encoded protein: CASSLAPTSTQETQYF.